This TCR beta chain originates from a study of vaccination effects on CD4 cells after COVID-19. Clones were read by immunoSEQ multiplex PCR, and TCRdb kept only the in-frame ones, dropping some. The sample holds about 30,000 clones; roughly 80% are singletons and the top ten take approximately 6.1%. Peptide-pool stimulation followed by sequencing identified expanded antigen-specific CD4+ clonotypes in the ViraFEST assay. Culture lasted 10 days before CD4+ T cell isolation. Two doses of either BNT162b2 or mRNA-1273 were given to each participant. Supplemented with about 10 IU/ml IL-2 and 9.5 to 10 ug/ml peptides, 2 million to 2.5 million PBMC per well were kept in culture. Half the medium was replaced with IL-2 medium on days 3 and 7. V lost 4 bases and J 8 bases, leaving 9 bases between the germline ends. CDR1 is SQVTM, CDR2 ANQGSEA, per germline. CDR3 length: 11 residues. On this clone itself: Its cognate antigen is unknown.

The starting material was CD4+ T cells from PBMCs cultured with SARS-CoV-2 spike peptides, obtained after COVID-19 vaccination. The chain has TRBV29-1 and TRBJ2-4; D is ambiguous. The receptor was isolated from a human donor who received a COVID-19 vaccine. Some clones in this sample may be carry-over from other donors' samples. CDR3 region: CSVADPYIQYF. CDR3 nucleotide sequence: TGCAGCGTTGCGGACCCGTACATTCAGTACTTC.